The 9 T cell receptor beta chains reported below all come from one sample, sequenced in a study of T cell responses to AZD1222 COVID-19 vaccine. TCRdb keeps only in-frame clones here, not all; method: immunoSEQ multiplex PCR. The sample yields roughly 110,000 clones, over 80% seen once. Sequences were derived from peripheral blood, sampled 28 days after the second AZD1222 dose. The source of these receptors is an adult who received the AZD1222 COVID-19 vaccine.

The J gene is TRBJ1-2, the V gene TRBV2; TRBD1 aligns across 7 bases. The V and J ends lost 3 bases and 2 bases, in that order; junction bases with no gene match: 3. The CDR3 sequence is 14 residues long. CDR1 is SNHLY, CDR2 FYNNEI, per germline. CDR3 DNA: TGTGCCAGCAGTGAGGCACAGGGGAACTATGGCTACACCTTC. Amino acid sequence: CASSEAQGNYGYTF.

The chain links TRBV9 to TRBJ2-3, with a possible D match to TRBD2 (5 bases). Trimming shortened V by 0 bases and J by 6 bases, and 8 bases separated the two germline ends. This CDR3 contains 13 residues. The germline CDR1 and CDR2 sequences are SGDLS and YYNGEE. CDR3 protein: CASSVGLADTQYF. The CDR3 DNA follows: TGTGCCAGCAGCGTAGGTCTAGCTGATACGCAGTATTTT.

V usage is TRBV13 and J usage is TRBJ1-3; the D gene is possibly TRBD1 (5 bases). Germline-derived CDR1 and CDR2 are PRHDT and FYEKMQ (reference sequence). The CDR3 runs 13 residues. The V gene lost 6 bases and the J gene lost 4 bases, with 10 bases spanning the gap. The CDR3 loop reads CASSRGWGNTIYF. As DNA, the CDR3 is TGTGCCAGCAGTCGGGGGTGGGGAAACACCATATATTTT.

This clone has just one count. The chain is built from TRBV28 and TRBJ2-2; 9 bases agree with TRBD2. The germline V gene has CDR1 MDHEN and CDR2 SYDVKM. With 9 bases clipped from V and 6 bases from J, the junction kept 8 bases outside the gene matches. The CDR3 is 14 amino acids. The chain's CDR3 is CASFPGTSSGELFF. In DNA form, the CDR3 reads TGTGCCAGTTTCCCCGGGACTAGCTCCGGGGAGCTGTTTTTT. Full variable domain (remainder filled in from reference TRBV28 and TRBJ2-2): DVKVTQSSRYLVKRTGEKVFLECVQDMDHENMFWYRQDPGLGLRLIYFSYDVKMKEKGDIPEGYSVSREKKERFSLILESASTNQTSMYLCASFPGTSSGELFFGEGSRLTVL.

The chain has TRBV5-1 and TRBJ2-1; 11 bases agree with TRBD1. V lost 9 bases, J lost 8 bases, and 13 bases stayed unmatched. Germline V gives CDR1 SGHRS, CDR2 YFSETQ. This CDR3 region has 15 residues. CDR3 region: CATNTGTGGSDEQFF. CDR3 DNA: TGCGCCACCAACACCGGGACAGGGGGTTCGGATGAGCAGTTCTTC.

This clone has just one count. The CDR3 nucleotides read TGTGCCAGTGCCAGGGGACCTATTGGGGACTATGGCTACACCTTC. As protein: CASARGPIGDYGYTF. The rearrangement links TRBV19 to TRBJ1-2; D possibly corresponds to TRBD1 (6 bases). Germline assignment: CDR1 LNHDA and CDR2 SQIVND (reference sequence). The ends were cut back, 8 bases at V and 3 bases at J, with 19 bases in the middle. This CDR3 region has 15 residues.

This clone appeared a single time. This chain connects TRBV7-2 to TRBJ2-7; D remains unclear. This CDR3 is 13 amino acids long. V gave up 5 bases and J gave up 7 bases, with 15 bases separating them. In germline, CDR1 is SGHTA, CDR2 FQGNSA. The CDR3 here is CASSLSWVEEQYF. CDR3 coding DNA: TGTGCCAGCAGCCTCTCCTGGGTGGAAGAGCAGTACTTC.

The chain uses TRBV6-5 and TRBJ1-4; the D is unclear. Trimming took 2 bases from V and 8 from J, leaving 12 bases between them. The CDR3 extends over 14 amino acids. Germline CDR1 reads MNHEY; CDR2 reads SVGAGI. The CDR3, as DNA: TGTGCCAGCAGTTACAGGGCGGGGAAAGAAAAACTGTTTTTT. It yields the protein CASSYRAGKEKLFF.

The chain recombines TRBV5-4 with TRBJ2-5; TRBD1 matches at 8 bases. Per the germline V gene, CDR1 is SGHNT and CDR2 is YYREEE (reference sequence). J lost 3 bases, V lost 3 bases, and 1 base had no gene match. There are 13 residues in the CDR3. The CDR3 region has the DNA TGTGCCAGCAGCTACAGGGGGGAAGAGACCCAGTACTTC. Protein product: CASSYRGEETQYF.